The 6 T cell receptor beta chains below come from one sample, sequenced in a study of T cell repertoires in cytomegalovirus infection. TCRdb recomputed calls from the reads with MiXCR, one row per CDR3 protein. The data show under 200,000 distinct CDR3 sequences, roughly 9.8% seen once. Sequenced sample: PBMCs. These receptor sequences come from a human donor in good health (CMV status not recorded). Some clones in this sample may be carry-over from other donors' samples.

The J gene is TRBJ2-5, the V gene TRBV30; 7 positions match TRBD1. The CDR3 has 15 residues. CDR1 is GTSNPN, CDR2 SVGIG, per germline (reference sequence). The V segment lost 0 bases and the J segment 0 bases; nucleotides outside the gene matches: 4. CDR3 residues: CAWSVGRGYQETQYF. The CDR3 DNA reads TGTGCCTGGAGTGTAGGCAGGGGGTACCAAGAGACCCAGTACTTC.

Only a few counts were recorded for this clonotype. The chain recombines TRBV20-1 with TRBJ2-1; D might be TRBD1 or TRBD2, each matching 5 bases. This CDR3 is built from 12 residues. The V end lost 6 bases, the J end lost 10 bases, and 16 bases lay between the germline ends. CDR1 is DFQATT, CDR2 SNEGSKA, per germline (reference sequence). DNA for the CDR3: TGCAGTGCCGCTCCTGGGACGACCGAGCAGTTCTTC. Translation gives CSAAPGTTEQFF.

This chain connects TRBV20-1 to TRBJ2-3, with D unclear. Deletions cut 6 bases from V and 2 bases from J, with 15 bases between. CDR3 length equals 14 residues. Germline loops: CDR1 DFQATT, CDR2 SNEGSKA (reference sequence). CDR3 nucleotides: TGCAGTGCCCCCGACTCGAGCTTCACAGATACGCAGTATTTT. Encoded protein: CSAPDSSFTDTQYF.

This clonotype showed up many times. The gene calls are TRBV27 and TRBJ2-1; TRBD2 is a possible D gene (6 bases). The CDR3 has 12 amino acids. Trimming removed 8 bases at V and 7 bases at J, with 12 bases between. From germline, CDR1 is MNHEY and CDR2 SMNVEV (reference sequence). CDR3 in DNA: TGTGCCAGCGGCCCGGGGGATAATGAGCAGTTCTTC. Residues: CASGPGDNEQFF.

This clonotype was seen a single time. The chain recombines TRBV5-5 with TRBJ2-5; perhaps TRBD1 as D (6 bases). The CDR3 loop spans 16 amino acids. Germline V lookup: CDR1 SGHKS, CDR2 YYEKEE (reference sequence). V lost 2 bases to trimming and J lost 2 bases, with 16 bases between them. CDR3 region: CASSFGAQGIQETQYF. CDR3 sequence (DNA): TGTGCCAGCAGCTTTGGCGCGCAGGGGATTCAAGAGACCCAGTACTTC. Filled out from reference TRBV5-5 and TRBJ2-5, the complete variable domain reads DAGVTQSPTHLIKTRGQQVTLRCSPISGHKSVSWYQQVLGQGPQFIFQYYEKEERGRGNFPDRFSARQFPNYSSELNVNALLLGDSALYLCASSFGAQGIQETQYFGPGTRLLVL.

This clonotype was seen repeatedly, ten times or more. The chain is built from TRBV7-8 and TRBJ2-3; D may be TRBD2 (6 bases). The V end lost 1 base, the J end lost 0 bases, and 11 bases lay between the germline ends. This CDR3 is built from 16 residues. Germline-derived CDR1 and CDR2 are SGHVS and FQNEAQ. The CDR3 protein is CASSLDTSPSTDTQYF. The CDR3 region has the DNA TGTGCCAGCAGCTTAGATACTAGCCCTAGCACAGATACGCAGTATTTT. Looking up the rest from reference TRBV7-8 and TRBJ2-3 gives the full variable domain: GAGVSQSPRYKVAKRGQDVALRCDPISGHVSLFWYQQALGQGPEFLTYFQNEAQLDKSGLPSDRFFAERPEGSVSTLKIQRTQQEDSAVYLCASSLDTSPSTDTQYFGPGTRLTVL.